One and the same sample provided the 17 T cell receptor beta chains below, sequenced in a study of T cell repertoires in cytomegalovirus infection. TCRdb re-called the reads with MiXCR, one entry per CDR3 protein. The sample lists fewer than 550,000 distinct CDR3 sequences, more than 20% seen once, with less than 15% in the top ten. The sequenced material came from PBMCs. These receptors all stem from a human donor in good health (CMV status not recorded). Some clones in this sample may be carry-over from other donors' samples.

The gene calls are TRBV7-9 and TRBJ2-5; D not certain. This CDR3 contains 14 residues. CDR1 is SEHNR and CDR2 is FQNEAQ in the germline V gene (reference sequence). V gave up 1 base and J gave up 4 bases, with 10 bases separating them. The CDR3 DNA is TGTGCCAGCAGCTTAGATGGAGCCTCAGAGACCCAGTACTTC. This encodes CASSLDGASETQYF.

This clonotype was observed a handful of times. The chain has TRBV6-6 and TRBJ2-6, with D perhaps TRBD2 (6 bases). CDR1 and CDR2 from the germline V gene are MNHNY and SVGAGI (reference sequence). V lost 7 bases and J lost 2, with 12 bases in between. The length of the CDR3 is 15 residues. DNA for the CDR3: TGTGCCAGCACTCTCAGGGAGGCTGGGGCCAACGTCCTGACTTTC. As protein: CASTLREAGANVLTF.

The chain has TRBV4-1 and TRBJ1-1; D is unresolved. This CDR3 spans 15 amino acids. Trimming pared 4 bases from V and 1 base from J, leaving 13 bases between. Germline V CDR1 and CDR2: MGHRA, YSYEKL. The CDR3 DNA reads TGCGCCAGCAGCCCGGCCGGGAGTAGGAACACTGAAGCTTTCTTT. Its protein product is CASSPAGSRNTEAFF.

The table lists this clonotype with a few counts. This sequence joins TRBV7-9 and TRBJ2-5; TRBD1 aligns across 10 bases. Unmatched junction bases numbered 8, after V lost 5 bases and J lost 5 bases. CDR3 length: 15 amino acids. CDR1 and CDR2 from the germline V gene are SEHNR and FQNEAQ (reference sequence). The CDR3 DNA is TGTGCCAGCAGCGGCGACAGGGGGCAAGGGGAGACCCAGTACTTC. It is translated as CASSGDRGQGETQYF.

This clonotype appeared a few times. In DNA, the CDR3 is TGTGCCACCAGCAGAGATCGGGTGGGTCATGGCTACACCTTC. Translated: CATSRDRVGHGYTF. The chain couples TRBV15 to TRBJ1-2; D is undetermined. The CDR3 has 14 amino acids. Germline values: CDR1 LNHNV, CDR2 YYDKDF (reference sequence). Trimming removed 0 bases from V and 6 bases from J, with 11 bases in between.

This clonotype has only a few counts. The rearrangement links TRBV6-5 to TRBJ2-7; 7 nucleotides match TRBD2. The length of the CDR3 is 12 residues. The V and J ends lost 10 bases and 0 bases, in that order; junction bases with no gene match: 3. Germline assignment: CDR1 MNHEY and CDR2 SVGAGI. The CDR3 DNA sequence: TGTGCCACCCGGACTAGCTCCTACGAGCAGTACTTC. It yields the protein CATRTSSYEQYF.

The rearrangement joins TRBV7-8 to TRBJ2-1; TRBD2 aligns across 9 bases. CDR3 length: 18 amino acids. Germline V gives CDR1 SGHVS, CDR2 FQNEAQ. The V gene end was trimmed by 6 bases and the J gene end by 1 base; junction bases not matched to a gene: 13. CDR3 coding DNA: TGTGCCAGCAGGTCGGGACTAGCCGGAGGAGTGTCCTACAATGAGCAGTTCTTC. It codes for CASRSGLAGGVSYNEQFF. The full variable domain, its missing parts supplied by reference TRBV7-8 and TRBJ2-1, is GAGVSQSPRYKVAKRGQDVALRCDPISGHVSLFWYQQALGQGPEFLTYFQNEAQLDKSGLPSDRFFAERPEGSVSTLKIQRTQQEDSAVYLCASRSGLAGGVSYNEQFFGPGTRLTVL.

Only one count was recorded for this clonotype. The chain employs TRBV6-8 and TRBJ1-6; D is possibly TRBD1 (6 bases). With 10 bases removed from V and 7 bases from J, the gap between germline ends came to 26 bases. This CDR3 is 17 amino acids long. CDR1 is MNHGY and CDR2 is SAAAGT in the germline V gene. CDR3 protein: CATRDIGSTGKNSPLHF. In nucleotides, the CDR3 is TGTGCCACTCGGGATATAGGGAGCACAGGGAAAAATTCACCCCTCCACTTT.

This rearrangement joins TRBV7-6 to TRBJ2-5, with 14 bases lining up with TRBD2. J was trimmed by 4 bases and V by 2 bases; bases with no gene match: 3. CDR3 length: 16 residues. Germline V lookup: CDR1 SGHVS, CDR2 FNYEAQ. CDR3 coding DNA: TGTGCCAGCAGCTTATATGGGACTAGCGGGAGAGAGACCCAGTACTTC. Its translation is CASSLYGTSGRETQYF.

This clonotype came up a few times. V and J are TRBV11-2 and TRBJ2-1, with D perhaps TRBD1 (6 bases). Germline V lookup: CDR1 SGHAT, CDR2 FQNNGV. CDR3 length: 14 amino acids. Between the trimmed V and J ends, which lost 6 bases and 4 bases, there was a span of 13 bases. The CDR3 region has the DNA TGTGCCAGCAGTTTTTTGGGGGCTTACAATGAGCAGTTCTTC. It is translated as CASSFLGAYNEQFF.

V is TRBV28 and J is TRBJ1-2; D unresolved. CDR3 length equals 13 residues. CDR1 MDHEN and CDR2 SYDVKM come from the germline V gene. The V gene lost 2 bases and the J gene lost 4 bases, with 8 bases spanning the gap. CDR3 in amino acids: CASSLKLTYGYTF. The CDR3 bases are TGTGCCAGCAGTTTAAAACTCACCTATGGCTACACCTTC.

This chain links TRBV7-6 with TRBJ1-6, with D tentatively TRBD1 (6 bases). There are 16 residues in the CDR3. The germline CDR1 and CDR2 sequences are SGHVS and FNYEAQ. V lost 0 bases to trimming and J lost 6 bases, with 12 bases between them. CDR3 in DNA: TGTGCCAGCAGCTTAGCCCTAACAGGGTCTAATTCACCCCTCCACTTT. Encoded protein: CASSLALTGSNSPLHF.

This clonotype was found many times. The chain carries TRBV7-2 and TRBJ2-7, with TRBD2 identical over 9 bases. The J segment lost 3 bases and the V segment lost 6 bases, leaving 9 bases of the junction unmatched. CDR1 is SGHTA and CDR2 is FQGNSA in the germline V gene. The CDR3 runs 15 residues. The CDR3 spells CASRLRASGNYEQYF. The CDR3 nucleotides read TGTGCCAGCAGACTAAGGGCTAGCGGGAACTACGAGCAGTACTTC.

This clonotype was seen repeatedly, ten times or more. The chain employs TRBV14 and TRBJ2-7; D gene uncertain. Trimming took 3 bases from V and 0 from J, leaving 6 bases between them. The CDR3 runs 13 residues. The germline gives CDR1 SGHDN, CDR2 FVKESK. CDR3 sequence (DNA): TGTGCCAGCAGCCAGGGGTTCTCCTACGAGCAGTACTTC. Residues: CASSQGFSYEQYF.

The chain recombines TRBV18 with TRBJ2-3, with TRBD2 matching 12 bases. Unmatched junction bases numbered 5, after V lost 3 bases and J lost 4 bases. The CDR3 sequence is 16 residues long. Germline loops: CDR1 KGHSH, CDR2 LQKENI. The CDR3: CASSPKLAGGSDTQYF. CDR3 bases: TGTGCCAGCTCACCCAAACTAGCGGGAGGATCAGATACGCAGTATTTT.

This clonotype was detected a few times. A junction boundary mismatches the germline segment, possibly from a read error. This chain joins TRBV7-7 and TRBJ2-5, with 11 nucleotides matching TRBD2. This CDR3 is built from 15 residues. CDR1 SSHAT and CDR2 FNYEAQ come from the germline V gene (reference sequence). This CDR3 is CASSLQLAGEETQYF. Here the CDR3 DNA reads TGTGCTAGCAGCTTACAACTAGCGGGGGAAGAGACCCAGTACTTC.

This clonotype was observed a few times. The CDR3 spells CASSSPSGGVETQYF. Here the CDR3 DNA reads TGTGCCAGCAGTTCCCCCTCAGGGGGGGTGGAGACCCAGTACTTC. The chain recombines TRBV27 with TRBJ2-5, with D perhaps given as TRBD1 or TRBD2 (7 bases each). Germline CDR1 is MNHEY and CDR2 is SMNVEV (reference sequence). The V gene lost 4 bases and the J gene lost 5 bases, with 17 bases spanning the gap. The length of the CDR3 is 15 residues.